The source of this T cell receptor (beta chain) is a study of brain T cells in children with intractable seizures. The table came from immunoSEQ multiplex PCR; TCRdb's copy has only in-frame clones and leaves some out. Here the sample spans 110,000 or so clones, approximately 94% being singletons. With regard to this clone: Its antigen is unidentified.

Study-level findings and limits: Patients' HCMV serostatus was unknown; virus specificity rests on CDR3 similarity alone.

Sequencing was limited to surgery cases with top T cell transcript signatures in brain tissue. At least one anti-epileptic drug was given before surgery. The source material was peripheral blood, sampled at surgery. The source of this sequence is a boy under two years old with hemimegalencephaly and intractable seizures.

The CDR3 DNA sequence: TGTGCCAGAAGCTTGGCCCGGATGAACACTGAAGCTTTCTTT. Amino acids: CARSLARMNTEAFF. This rearrangement joins TRBV5-3 to TRBJ1-1; D not resolved. TRBV5-3 is designated an ORF whose function remains uncertain. V lost 0 bases, J lost 0 bases, and 6 bases lay in between. The CDR3 is 14 amino acids.